The text below deals with one T cell receptor beta chain. This entry is derived from a study of shared clonotypes between healthy human individuals. The CDR3 consists of 18 residues. Germline V gene data show CDR1 as LGHNA and CDR2 as YSLEER. V shed 0 bases, J shed 1 base, and the junction held 7 bases outside the gene matches. Measured with immunoSEQ multiplex PCR; TCRdb has only the in-frame clones, and not every one. Here the sample spans about 2 million clones, 95% being singletons. The specimen sequenced was naive CD4+ T cells sorted from blood. The subset here: CD45RA+ positively selected. The clonotype comes from a man aged 18 to 29 in good health. J is TRBJ2-2 and V is TRBV4-3, with 8 nucleotides matching TRBD2. The CDR3 reads CASSQETVLAENTGELFF. The CDR3 bases are TGCGCCAGCAGCCAAGAAACAGTACTAGCGGAGAACACCGGGGAGCTGTTTTTT.